This T cell receptor (beta chain) was retrieved from a study of blood T cell repertoires in COVID-19. Profiled with immunoSEQ multiplex PCR; TCRdb holds only in-frame clones, not every one. Among around 320,000 clones listed, roughly 89% were seen once. Germline V lookup: CDR1 KGHDR, CDR2 SFDVKD. The CDR3 loop spans 16 amino acids. The junction had 9 bases not matched to a gene; V was cut back by 1 base and J by 5 bases. This chain uses TRBV24-1 with TRBJ2-7; TRBD1 agrees at 8 bases. The receptor comes from a young woman with acute COVID-19. Sample: PBMCs or T cells enriched from blood (not recorded which). For the CDR3, the DNA is TGTGCCACCAGTGATTTTTCTGGACAGGGCAGCCACGAGCAGTACTTC. This sequence encodes CATSDFSGQGSHEQYF.